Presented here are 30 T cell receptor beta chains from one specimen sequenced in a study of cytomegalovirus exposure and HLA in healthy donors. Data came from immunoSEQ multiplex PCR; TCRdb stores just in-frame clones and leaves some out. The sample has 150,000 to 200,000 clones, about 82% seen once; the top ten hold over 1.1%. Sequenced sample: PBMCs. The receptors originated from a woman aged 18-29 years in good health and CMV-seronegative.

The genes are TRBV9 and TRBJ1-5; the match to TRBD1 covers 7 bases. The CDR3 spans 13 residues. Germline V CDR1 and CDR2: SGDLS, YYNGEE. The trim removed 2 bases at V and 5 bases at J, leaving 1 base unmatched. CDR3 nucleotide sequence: TGTGCCAGCAGCGTTACAGGGGATCAGCCCCAGCATTTT. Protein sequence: CASSVTGDQPQHF.

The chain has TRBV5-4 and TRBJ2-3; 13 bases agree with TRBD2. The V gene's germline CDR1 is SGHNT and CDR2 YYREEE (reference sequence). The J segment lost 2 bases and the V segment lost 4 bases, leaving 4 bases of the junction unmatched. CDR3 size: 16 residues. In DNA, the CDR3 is TGTGCCAGCAGCCCCGGGACTAGCGGGGCCACAGATACGCAGTATTTT. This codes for CASSPGTSGATDTQYF.

CDR3 amino acids: CASSRTVNTEAFF. CDR3 DNA sequence: TGTGCCAGCAGTCGGACTGTGAACACTGAAGCTTTCTTT. V is TRBV2 and J is TRBJ1-1; no definite D call. The CDR3 is 13 residues long. Germline V CDR1 and CDR2: SNHLY, FYNNEI. V dropped 5 bases and J dropped 0 bases, with 7 bases sitting between them.

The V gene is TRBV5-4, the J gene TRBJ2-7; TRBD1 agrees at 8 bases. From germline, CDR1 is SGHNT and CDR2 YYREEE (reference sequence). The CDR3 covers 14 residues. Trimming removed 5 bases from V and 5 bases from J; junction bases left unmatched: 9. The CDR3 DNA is TGTGCCAGCAGTTTAGGACAGGGCGCCGACGAGCAGTACTTC. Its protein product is CASSLGQGADEQYF.

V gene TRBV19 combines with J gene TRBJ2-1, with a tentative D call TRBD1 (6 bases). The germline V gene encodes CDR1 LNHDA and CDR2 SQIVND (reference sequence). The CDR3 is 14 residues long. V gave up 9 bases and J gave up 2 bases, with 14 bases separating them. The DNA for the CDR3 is TGTGCCAGCTCGGACAGACATCCCTACAATGAGCAGTTCTTC. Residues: CASSDRHPYNEQFF.

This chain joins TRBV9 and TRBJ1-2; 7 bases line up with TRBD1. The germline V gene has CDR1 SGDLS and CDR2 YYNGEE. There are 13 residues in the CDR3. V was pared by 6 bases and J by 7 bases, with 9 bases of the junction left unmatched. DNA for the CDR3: TGTGCCAGCACCGGACAGGCCCGACCTGGCTACACCTTC. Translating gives CASTGQARPGYTF.

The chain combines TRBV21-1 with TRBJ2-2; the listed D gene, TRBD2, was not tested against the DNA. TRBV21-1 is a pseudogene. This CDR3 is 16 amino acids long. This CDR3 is CASSRERLAATGELFF. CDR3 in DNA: TGTGCCAGCAGCCGAGAGAGGCTAGCGGCCACCGGGGAGCTGTTTTTT.

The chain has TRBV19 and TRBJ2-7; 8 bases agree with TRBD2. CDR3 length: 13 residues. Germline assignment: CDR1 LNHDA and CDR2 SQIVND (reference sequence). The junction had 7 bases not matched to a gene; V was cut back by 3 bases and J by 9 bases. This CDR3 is CASSIREGELQYF. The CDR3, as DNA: TGTGCCAGTAGTATCCGGGAGGGCGAGTTGCAGTACTTC.

CDR3 in DNA: TGTGCCAGCAGCGTAGAGGGGGTAGGGGGCACAGATACGCAGTATTTT. This codes for CASSVEGVGGTDTQYF. The chain carries TRBV9 and TRBJ2-3; D possibly corresponds to TRBD1 (6 bases). Per the germline V gene, CDR1 is SGDLS and CDR2 is YYNGEE. Trimming cost V 0 bases and J 1 base, with 12 bases left between them. The CDR3 has 16 residues.

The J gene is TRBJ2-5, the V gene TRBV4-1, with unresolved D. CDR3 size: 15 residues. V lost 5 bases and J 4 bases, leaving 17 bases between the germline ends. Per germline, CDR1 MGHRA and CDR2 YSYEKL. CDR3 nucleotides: TGCGCCAGCAGCAGAGAACCACTTCAATCAGAGACCCAGTACTTC. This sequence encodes CASSREPLQSETQYF.

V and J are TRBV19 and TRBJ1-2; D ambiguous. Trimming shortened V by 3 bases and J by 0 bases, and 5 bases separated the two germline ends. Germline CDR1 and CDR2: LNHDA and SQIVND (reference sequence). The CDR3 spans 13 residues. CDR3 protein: CASSMRANYGYTF. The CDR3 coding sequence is TGTGCCAGTAGTATGAGGGCTAACTATGGCTACACCTTC.

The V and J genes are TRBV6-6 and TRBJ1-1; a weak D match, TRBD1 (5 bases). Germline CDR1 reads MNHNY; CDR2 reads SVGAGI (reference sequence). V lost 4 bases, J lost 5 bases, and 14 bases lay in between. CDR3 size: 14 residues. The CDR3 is CASSWPGGRTEAFF. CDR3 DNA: TGTGCCAGCAGTTGGCCGGGGGGGAGGACTGAAGCTTTCTTT.

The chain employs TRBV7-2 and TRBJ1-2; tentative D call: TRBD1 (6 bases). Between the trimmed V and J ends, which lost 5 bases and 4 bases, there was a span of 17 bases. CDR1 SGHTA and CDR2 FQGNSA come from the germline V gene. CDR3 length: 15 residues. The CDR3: CASSRGKGGSYGYTF. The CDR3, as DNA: TGTGCCAGCAGCCGGGGAAAAGGGGGAAGCTATGGCTACACCTTC.

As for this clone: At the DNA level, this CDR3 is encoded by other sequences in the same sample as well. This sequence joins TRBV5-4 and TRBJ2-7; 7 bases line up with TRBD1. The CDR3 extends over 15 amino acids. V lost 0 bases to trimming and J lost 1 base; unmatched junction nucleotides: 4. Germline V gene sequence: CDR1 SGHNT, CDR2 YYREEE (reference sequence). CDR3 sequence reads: CASSLEPGGSYEQYF. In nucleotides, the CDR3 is TGTGCCAGCAGCTTGGAACCAGGGGGATCCTACGAGCAGTACTTC. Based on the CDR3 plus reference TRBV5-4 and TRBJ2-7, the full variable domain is ETGVTQSPTHLIKTRGQQVTLRCSSQSGHNTVSWYQQALGQGPQFIFQYYREEENGRGNFPPRFSGLQFPNYSSELNVNALELDDSALYLCASSLEPGGSYEQYFGPGTRLTVT.

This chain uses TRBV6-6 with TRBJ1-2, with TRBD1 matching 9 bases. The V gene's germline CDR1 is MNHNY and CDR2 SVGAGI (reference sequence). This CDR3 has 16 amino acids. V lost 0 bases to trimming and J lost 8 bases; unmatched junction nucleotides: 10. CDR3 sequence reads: CASSYSGDREFWGYTF. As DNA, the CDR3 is TGTGCCAGCAGTTACTCAGGGGACAGGGAGTTTTGGGGCTACACCTTC.

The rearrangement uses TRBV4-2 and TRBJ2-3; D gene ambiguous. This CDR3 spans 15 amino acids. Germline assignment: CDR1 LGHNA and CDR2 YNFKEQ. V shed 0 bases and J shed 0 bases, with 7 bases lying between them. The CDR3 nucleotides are TGTGCCAGCAGCCAAGACCGGGTGAGCACAGATACGCAGTATTTT. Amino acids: CASSQDRVSTDTQYF.

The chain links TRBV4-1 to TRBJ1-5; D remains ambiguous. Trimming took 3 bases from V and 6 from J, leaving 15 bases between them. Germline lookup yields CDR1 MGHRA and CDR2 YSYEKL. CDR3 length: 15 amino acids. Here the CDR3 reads CASSHTGVVGQPQHF. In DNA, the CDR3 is TGCGCCAGCAGCCACACCGGGGTAGTGGGTCAGCCCCAGCATTTT.

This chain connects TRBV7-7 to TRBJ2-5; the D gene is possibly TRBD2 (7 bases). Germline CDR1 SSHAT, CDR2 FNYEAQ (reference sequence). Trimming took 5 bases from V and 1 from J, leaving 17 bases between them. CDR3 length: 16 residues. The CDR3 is CASSNEVRGAQETQYF. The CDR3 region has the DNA TGTGCCAGCAGCAACGAAGTACGGGGGGCCCAAGAGACCCAGTACTTC. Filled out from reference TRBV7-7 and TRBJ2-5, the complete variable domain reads GAGVSQSPRYKVTKRGQDVTLRCDPISSHATLYWYQQALGQGPEFLTYFNYEAQPDKSGLPSDRFSAERPEGSISTLTIQRTEQRDSAMYRCASSNEVRGAQETQYFGPGTRLLVL.

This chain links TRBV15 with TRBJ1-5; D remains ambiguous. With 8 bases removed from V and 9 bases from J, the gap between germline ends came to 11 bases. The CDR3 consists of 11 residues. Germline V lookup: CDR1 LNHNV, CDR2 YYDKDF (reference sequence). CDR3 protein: CATSRGGPQHF. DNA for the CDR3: TGTGCCACCTCAAGAGGAGGGCCCCAGCATTTT.

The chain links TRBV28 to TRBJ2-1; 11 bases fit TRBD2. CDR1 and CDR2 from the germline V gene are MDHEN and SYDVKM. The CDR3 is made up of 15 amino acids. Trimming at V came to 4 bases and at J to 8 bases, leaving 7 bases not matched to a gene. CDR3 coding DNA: TGTGCCAGCAGTTCCCGTAGCGGGAGGGTCGATGAGCAGTTCTTC. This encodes CASSSRSGRVDEQFF.

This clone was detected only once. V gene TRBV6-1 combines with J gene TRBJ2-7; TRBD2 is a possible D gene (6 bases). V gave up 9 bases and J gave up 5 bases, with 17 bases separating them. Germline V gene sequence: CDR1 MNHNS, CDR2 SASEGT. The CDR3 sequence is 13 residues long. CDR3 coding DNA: TGTGCCAGTGGGGGTCTAGCGTCCCACGAGCAGTACTTC. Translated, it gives CASGGLASHEQYF.

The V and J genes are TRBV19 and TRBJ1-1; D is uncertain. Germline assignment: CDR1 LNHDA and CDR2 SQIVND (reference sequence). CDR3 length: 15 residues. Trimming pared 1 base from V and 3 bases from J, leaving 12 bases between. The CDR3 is CASSIVAGPYTEAFF. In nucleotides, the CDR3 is TGTGCCAGTAGTATAGTAGCCGGCCCTTACACTGAAGCTTTCTTT.

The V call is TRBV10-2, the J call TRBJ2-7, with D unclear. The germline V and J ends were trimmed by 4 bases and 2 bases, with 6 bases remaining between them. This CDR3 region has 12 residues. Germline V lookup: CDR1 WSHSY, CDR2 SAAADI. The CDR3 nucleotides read TGCGCCAGCAGTGCAACTACCTACGAGCAGTACTTC. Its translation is CASSATTYEQYF.

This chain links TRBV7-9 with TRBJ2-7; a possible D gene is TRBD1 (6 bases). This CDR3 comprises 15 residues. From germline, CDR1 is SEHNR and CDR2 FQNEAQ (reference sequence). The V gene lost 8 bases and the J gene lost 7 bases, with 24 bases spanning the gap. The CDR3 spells CASSLYGLGAVEQYF. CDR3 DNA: TGTGCCAGCTCGCTGTACGGTTTGGGGGCTGTGGAGCAGTACTTC.

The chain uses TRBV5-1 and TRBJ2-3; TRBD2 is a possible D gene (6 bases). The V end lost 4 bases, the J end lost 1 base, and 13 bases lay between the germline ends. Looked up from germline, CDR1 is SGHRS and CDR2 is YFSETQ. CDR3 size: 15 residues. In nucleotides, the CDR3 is TGCGCCAGCAGCGACCTGACGGGAGGCACAGATACGCAGTATTTT. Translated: CASSDLTGGTDTQYF.

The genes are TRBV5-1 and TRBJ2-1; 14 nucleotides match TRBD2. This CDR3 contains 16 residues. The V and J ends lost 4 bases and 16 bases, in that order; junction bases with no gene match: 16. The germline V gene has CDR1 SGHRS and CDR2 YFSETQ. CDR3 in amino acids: CASSLNPGTSGGGPFF. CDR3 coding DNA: TGCGCCAGCAGCCTGAACCCCGGGACTAGCGGGGGTGGTCCTTTCTTC.

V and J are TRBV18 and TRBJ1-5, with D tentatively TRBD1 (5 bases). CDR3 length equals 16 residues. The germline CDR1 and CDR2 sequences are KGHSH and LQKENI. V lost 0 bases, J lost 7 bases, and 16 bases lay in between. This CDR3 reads CASSPPGVQGSQPQHF. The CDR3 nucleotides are TGTGCCAGCTCACCACCAGGGGTCCAGGGAAGCCAGCCCCAGCATTTT.

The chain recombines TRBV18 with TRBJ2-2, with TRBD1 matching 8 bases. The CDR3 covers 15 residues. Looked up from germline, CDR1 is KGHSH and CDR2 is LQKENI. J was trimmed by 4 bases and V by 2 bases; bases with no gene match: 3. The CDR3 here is CASSPGTGFTGELFF. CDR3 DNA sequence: TGTGCCAGCTCACCAGGGACAGGATTCACCGGGGAGCTGTTTTTT.

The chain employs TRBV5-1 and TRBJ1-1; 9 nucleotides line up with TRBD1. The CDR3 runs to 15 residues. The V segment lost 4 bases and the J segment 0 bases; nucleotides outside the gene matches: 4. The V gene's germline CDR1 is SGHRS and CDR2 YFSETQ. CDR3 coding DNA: TGCGCCAGCAGCATAAGGACAGGGGTGAACACTGAAGCTTTCTTT. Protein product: CASSIRTGVNTEAFF. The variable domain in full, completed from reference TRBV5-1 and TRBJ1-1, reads KAGVTQTPRYLIKTRGQQVTLSCSPISGHRSVSWYQQTPGQGLQFLFEYFSETQRNKGNFPGRFSGRQFSNSRSEMNVSTLELGDSALYLCASSIRTGVNTEAFFGQGTRLTVV.

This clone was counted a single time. CDR3 sequence reads: CASGLVQRKIGELFF. The CDR3 DNA is TGTGCTAGTGGTTTAGTTCAGCGTAAGATCGGGGAGCTGTTTTTT. The chain carries TRBV12-5 and TRBJ2-2, with no clear D. Germline lookup yields CDR1 LGHNT and CDR2 FRNRAP. The CDR3 loop spans 15 amino acids. Trimming stripped 3 bases from V and 7 bases from J, with 15 bases between.